These 16 T cell receptor beta chains were sequenced from one sample in a study of cytomegalovirus exposure and HLA in healthy donors. The PCR ran on 60 Vbeta and 13 Jbeta primers. Produced via immunoSEQ multiplex PCR; TCRdb's table is partial and in-frame only. Among 100,000 to 150,000 clones listed, roughly four fifths were seen once. Sequenced sample: PBMCs. The origin of the receptors is a woman between 50 and 59 years old in good health and CMV-seronegative.

The J gene is TRBJ2-5, the V gene TRBV7-9; D ambiguous. Germline V gene lookup returns CDR1 SEHNR and CDR2 FQNEAQ (reference sequence). CDR3 length: 13 residues. Trimming pared 1 base from V and 5 bases from J, leaving 8 bases between. CDR3 DNA sequence: TGTGCCAGCAGCTTAGGTACTGAGGAGACCCAGTACTTC. Its protein product is CASSLGTEETQYF.

The gene calls are TRBV6-5 and TRBJ2-1, with 7 bases aligning to TRBD1. The CDR3 runs to 14 residues. Losses at the gene ends were 7 bases for V and 3 bases for J; bases not matched to a gene: 6. Per the germline V gene, CDR1 is MNHEY and CDR2 is SVGAGI. CDR3 DNA sequence: TGTGCCAGCACCCACAGGGGTAACTACAATGAGCAGTTCTTC. It encodes CASTHRGNYNEQFF.

The count of this clone is one. The rearrangement links TRBV5-1 to TRBJ1-1, with D perhaps TRBD1 (5 bases). This CDR3 spans 11 amino acids. Trimming pared 7 bases from V and 5 bases from J, leaving 9 bases between. Germline CDR1 and CDR2: SGHRS and YFSETQ. The CDR3 sequence is CASHGGTEAFF. DNA for the CDR3: TGCGCCAGCCACGGGGGAACTGAAGCTTTCTTT.

This chain connects TRBV30 to TRBJ1-1, with TRBD1 as a possible D gene (5 bases). The V gene's germline CDR1 is GTSNPN and CDR2 SVGIG (reference sequence). V lost 1 base and J 11 bases, leaving 8 bases between the germline ends. The CDR3 has 10 residues. The CDR3 sequence is CAWSDRWAFF. In nucleotides, the CDR3 is TGTGCCTGGAGTGACAGGTGGGCTTTCTTT.

Worth noting for this clone: The junction and the germline gene differ at one end; a read error may be behind it. This chain uses TRBV25-1 with TRBJ1-3; no reliable D call. The CDR3 covers 13 residues. The germline gives CDR1 MGHDK, CDR2 SYGVNS. The DNA for the CDR3 is TGTGCCAGCCGTGGTAGCTCTGGAAACATCATATATTTT. This codes for CASRGSSGNIIYF.

The V gene is TRBV19, the J gene TRBJ2-1; TRBD2 aligns across 10 bases. CDR1 and CDR2 from the germline V gene are LNHDA and SQIVND (reference sequence). The V and J ends lost 6 bases and 5 bases, in that order; junction bases with no gene match: 4. The CDR3 sequence is 14 residues long. The CDR3: CASRGAGGHNEQFF. CDR3 nucleotides: TGTGCCAGTAGGGGAGCGGGAGGGCACAATGAGCAGTTCTTC.

In this sample, this clone turned up once. The CDR3 protein is CASKWGDRVVDGYTF. CDR3 DNA sequence: TGTGCCAGCAAGTGGGGGGACAGGGTAGTAGATGGCTACACCTTC. The rearrangement joins TRBV5-4 to TRBJ1-2; 9 bases align to TRBD1. Trimming at V came to 6 bases and at J to 6 bases, leaving 12 bases not matched to a gene. CDR1 is SGHNT, CDR2 YYREEE, per germline (reference sequence). The CDR3 runs 15 residues. The entire variable domain, with the rest obtained from reference TRBV5-4 and TRBJ1-2, is as follows: ETGVTQSPTHLIKTRGQQVTLRCSSQSGHNTVSWYQQALGQGPQFIFQYYREEENGRGNFPPRFSGLQFPNYSSELNVNALELDDSALYLCASKWGDRVVDGYTFGSGTRLTVV.

This clone was seen a handful of times. This rearrangement joins TRBV28 to TRBJ2-1; possibly TRBD2 for D (5 bases). CDR1 and CDR2 (germline): MDHEN, SYDVKM. The CDR3 length is 12 residues. Trimming shortened V by 4 bases and J by 7 bases, and 8 bases separated the two germline ends. The CDR3 loop is CASSWGANEQFF. In DNA, the CDR3 is TGTGCCAGCAGTTGGGGAGCGAATGAGCAGTTCTTC.

The chain employs TRBV15 and TRBJ1-1; tentative D call: TRBD1 (5 bases). V shed 1 base and J shed 1 base, with 7 bases lying between them. The CDR3 totals 14 residues. CDR1 is LNHNV, CDR2 YYDKDF, per germline (reference sequence). The CDR3 region has the DNA TGTGCCACCAGCAGAGGCGGGGCGAACACTGAAGCTTTCTTT. Residues: CATSRGGANTEAFF.

This chain joins TRBV6-6 and TRBJ2-5, with 8 bases lining up with TRBD2. Germline V lookup: CDR1 MNHNY, CDR2 SVGAGI (reference sequence). The V segment lost 6 bases and the J segment 5 bases; nucleotides outside the gene matches: 8. The CDR3 is 14 residues long. CDR3 region: CASSRGTRMETQYF. The DNA of the CDR3 is TGTGCCAGCAGCCGAGGGACTAGGATGGAGACCCAGTACTTC.

This rearrangement joins TRBV27 to TRBJ2-1, with 7 bases identical to TRBD1. Germline trimming cut 6 bases from V and 0 bases from J; bases unmatched to any gene: 5. This CDR3 comprises 15 residues. The V gene's germline CDR1 is MNHEY and CDR2 SMNVEV (reference sequence). In DNA, the CDR3 is TGTGCCAGCAGGAGAGGGGGCAACTCCTACAATGAGCAGTTCTTC. Its protein product is CASRRGGNSYNEQFF.

On this clone: Its ends do not fully match the called genes, so a read error is possible. The rearrangement joins TRBV7-7 to TRBJ2-3; tentative D call: TRBD1 (5 bases). Germline-derived CDR1 and CDR2 are SSHAT and FNYEAQ (reference sequence). This CDR3 region has 14 residues. This chain's CDR3 is CASSFLDSTDTQYF. The DNA for the CDR3 is TGTGCTAGCAGCTTCCTAGACAGTACAGATACGCAGTATTTT.

The V gene is TRBV28, the J gene TRBJ1-5; no clear D. The germline CDR1 and CDR2 sequences are MDHEN and SYDVKM. The length of the CDR3 is 12 residues. Trimming left V 6 bases short and J 3 bases short, with 6 bases between. The CDR3 protein is CASSWLNQPQHF. The CDR3 coding sequence is TGTGCCAGCAGCTGGCTCAATCAGCCCCAGCATTTT.

This clone turned up a few times. The V gene is TRBV28, the J gene TRBJ2-7, with D unresolved. The V gene's germline CDR1 is MDHEN and CDR2 SYDVKM. The CDR3 has 10 residues. Trimming took 4 bases from V and 9 from J, leaving 7 bases between them. CDR3: CASSSYTQYF. The CDR3 coding sequence is TGTGCCAGCAGTTCCTATACGCAGTACTTC.

The V gene is TRBV4-1, the J gene TRBJ2-3, with 7 bases that match TRBD2. The CDR3 is 15 amino acids. Germline V gene sequence: CDR1 MGHRA, CDR2 YSYEKL. V lost 5 bases and J lost 2; bases outside the gene matches: 7. The CDR3 sequence: CASSFGRSNTDTQYF. The CDR3 coding sequence is TGCGCCAGCAGCTTCGGGAGGTCTAACACAGATACGCAGTATTTT.

CDR3 coding DNA: TGTGCCAGCAGCTTGGAACAGGAGATTCAGTACTTC. It codes for CASSLEQEIQYF. This chain links TRBV5-4 with TRBJ2-4; D perhaps matches TRBD1 (5 bases). CDR3 length: 12 residues. The germline V and J ends were trimmed by 0 bases and 10 bases, with 8 bases remaining between them. Germline V gene data show CDR1 as SGHNT and CDR2 as YYREEE (reference sequence).